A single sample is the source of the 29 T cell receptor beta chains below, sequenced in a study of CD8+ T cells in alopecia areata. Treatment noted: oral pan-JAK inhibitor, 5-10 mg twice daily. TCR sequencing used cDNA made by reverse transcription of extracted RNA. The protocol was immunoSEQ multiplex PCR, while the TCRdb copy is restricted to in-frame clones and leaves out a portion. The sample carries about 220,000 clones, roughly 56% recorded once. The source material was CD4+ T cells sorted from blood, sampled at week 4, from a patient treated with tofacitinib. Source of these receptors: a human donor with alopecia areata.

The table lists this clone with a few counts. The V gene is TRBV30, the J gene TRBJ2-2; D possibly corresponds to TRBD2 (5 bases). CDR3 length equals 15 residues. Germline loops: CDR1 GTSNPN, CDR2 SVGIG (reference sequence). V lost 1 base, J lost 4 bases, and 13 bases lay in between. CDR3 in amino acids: CAWSGLRAGTGELFF. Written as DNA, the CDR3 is TGTGCCTGGAGTGGGCTCCGGGCGGGCACCGGGGAGCTGTTTTTT.

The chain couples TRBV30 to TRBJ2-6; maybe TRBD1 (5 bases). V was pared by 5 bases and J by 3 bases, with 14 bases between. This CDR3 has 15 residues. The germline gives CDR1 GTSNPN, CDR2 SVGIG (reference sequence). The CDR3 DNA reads TGTGCCTGGCCTGAGGCCAGGGATGGGGCCAACGTCCTGACTTTC. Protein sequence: CAWPEARDGANVLTF.

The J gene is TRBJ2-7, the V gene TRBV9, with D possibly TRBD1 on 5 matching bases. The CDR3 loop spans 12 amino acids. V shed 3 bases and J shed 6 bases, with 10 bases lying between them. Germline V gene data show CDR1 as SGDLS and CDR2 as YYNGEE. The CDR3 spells CASSATDIEQYF. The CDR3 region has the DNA TGTGCCAGCAGCGCCACGGACATCGAGCAGTACTTC.

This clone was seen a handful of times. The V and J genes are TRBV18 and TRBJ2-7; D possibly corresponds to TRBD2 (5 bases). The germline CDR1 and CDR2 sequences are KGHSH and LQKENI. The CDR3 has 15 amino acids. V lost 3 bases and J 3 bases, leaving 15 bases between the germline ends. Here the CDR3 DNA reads TGTGCCAGCTCACCCGCGGCGGGTTTGGGCTACGAGCAGTACTTC. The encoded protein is CASSPAAGLGYEQYF.

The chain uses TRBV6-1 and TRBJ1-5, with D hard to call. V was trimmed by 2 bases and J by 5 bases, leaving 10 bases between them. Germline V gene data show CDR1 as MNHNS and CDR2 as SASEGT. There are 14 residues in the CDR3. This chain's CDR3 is CASSELRHDQPQHF. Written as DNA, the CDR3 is TGTGCCAGCAGTGAACTCCGCCACGATCAGCCCCAGCATTTT.

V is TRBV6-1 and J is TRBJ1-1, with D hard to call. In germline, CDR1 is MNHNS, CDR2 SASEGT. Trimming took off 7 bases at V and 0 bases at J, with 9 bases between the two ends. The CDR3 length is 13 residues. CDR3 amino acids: CASTTTVNTEAFF. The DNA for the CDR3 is TGTGCCAGCACCACTACAGTGAACACTGAAGCTTTCTTT.

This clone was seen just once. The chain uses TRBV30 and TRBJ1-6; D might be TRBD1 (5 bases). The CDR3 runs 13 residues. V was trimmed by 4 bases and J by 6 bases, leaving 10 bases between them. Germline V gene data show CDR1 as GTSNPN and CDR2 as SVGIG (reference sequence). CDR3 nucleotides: TGTGCCTGGACCGGGACGGGTAATTCACCCCTCCACTTT. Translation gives CAWTGTGNSPLHF. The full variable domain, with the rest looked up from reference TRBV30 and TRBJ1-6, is SQTIHQWPATLVQPVGSPLSLECTVEGTSNPNLYWYRQAAGRGLQLLFYSVGIGQISSEVPQNLSASRPQDRQFILSSKKLLLSDSGFYLCAWTGTGNSPLHFGNGTRLTVT.

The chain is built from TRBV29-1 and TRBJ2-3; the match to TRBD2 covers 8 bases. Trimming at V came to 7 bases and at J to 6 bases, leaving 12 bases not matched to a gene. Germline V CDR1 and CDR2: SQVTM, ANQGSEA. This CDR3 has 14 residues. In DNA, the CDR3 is TGCAGCGGAAAACTAGCGGCCGACATGGATACGCAGTATTTT. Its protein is CSGKLAADMDTQYF.

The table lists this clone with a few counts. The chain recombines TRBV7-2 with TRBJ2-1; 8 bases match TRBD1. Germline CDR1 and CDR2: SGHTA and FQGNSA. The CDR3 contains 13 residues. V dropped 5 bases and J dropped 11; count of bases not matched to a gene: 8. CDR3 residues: CASSITGQVKQFF. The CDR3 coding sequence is TGTGCCAGCAGCATTACGGGACAGGTTAAGCAGTTCTTC.

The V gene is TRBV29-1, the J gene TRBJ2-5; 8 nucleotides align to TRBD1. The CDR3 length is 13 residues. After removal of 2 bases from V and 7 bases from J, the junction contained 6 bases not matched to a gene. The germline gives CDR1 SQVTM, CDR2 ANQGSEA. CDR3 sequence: CSVETGGSGTQYF. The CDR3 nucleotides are TGCAGCGTTGAAACAGGGGGGTCGGGGACCCAGTACTTC.

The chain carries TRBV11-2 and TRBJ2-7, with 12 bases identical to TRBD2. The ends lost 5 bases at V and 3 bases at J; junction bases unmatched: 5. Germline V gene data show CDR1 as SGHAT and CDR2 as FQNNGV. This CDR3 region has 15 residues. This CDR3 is CASSLSTSGGYEQYF. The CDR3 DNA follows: TGTGCCAGCAGCCTCTCGACTAGCGGGGGCTACGAGCAGTACTTC.

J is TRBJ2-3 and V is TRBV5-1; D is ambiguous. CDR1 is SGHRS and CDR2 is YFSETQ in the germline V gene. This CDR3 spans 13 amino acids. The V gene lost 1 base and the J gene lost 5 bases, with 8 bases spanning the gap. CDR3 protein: CASSLTSQDTQYF. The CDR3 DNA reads TGCGCCAGCAGCTTGACCAGTCAAGATACGCAGTATTTT.

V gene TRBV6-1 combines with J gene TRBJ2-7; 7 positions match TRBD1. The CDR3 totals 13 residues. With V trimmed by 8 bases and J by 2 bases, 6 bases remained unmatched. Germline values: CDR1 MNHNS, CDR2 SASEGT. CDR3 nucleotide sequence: TGTGCCAGCGGCGACAGGGAACCCTACGAGCAGTACTTC. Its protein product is CASGDREPYEQYF.

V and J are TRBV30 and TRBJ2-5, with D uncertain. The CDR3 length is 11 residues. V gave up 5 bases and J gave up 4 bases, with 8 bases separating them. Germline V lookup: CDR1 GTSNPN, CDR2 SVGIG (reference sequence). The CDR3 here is CAWGYGETQYF. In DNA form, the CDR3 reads TGTGCCTGGGGTTATGGAGAGACCCAGTACTTC.

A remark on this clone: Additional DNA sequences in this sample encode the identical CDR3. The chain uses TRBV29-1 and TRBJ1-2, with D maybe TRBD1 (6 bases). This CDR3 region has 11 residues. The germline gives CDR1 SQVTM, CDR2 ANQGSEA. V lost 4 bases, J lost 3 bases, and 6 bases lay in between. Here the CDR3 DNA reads TGCAGCGTTGGGACAGACTATGGCTACACCTTC. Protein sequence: CSVGTDYGYTF. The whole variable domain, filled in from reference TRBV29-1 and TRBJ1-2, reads SAVISQKPSRDICQRGTSLTIQCQVDSQVTMMFWYRQQPGQSLTLIATANQGSEATYESGFVIDKFPISRPNLTFSTLTVSNMSPEDSSIYLCSVGTDYGYTFGSGTRLTVV.

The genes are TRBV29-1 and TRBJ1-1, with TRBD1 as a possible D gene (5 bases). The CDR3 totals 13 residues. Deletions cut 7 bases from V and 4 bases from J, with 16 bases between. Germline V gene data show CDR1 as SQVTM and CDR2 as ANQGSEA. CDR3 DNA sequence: TGCAGCGCCCTAAGTGGGGCTGGCACTGAAGCTTTCTTT. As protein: CSALSGAGTEAFF.

Here the CDR3 DNA reads TGCGCCAGCAGCTTGCAGGGGTCTACCTACGAGCAGTACTTC. Protein: CASSLQGSTYEQYF. The chain carries TRBV5-1 and TRBJ2-7; tentative D call: TRBD1 (6 bases). Per germline, CDR1 SGHRS and CDR2 YFSETQ. The CDR3 loop spans 14 amino acids. The germline V and J ends were trimmed by 1 base and 2 bases, with 10 bases remaining between them.

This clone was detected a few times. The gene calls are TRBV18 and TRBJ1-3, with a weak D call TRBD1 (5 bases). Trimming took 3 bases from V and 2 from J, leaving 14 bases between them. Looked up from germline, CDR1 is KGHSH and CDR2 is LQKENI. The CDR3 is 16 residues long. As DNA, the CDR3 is TGTGCCAGCTCACCCATTGGATTGACAGCTGGAAACACCATATATTTT. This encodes CASSPIGLTAGNTIYF. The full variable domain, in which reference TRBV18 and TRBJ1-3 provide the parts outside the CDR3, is NAGVMQNPRHLVRRRGQEARLRCSPMKGHSHVYWYRQLPEEGLKFMVYLQKENIIDESGMPKERFSAEFPKEGPSILRIQQVVRGDSAAYFCASSPIGLTAGNTIYFGEGSWLTVV.

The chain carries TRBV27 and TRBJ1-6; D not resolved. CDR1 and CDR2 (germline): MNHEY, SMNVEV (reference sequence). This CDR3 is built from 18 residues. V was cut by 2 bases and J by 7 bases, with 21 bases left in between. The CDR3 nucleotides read TGTGCCAGCAGTTTAGAGGGCCAATTTGAAACGGGGAATTCACCCCTCCACTTT. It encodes CASSLEGQFETGNSPLHF.

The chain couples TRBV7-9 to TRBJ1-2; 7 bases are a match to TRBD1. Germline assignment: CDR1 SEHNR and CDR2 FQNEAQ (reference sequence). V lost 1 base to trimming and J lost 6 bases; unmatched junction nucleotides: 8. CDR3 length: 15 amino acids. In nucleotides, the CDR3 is TGTGCCAGCAGCTTAGGTTACAGGGGACAGAATGGCTACACCTTC. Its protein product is CASSLGYRGQNGYTF.

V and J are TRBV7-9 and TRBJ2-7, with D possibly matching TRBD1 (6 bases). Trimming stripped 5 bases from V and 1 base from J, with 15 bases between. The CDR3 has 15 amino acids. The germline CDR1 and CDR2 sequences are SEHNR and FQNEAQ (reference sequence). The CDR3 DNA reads TGTGCCAGCAGCCCACAGGGTAGGGGATCCTACGAGCAGTACTTC. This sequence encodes CASSPQGRGSYEQYF.

The CDR3 region is CSVLTGRNEQFF. As DNA, the CDR3 is TGCAGCGTCCTGACCGGGCGGAATGAGCAGTTCTTC. The chain links TRBV29-1 to TRBJ2-1; no reliable D call. This CDR3 contains 12 residues. Germline assignment: CDR1 SQVTM and CDR2 ANQGSEA. V gave up 6 bases and J gave up 7 bases, with 13 bases separating them.

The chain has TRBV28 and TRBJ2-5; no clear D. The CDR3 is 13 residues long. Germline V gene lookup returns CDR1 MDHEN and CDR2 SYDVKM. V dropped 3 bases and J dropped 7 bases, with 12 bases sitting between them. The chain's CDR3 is CASSFEVIGTQYF. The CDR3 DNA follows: TGTGCCAGCAGTTTTGAGGTTATTGGGACCCAGTACTTC. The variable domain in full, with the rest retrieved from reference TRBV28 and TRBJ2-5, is DVKVTQSSRYLVKRTGEKVFLECVQDMDHENMFWYRQDPGLGLRLIYFSYDVKMKEKGDIPEGYSVSREKKERFSLILESASTNQTSMYLCASSFEVIGTQYFGPGTRLLVL.

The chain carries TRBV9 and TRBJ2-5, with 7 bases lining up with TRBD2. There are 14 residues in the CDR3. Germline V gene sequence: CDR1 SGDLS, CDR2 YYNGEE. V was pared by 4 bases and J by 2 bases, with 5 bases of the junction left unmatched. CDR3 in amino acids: CASSPGLVQETQYF. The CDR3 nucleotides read TGTGCCAGCAGCCCCGGACTAGTTCAAGAGACCCAGTACTTC. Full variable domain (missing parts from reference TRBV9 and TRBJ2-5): DSGVTQTPKHLITATGQRVTLRCSPRSGDLSVYWYQQSLDQGLQFLIQYYNGEERAKGNILERFSAQQFPDLHSELNLSSLELGDSALYFCASSPGLVQETQYFGPGTRLLVL.

The CDR3 loop reads CASKPSGTSGITGANVLTF. The CDR3, as DNA: TGTGCCAGCAAACCCAGCGGTACTAGCGGGATTACTGGGGCCAACGTCCTGACTTTC. The J gene is TRBJ2-6, the V gene TRBV2; TRBD2 agrees at 10 bases. V trimming: 7 bases; J trimming: 2 bases; junction bases outside the gene matches: 14. There are 19 residues in the CDR3. Germline CDR1 and CDR2: SNHLY and FYNNEI.

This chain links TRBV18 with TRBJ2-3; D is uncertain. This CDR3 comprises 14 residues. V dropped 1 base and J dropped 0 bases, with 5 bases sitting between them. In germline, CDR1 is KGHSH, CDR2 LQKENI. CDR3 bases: TGTGCCAGCTCACCACGGCGTAGCACAGATACGCAGTATTTT. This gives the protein CASSPRRSTDTQYF.

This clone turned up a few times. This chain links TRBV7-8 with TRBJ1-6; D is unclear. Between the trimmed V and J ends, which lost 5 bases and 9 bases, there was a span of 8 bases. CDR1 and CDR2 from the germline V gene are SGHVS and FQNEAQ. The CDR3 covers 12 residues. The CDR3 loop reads CASSRPVSPLHF. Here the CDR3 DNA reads TGTGCCAGCAGCCGGCCCGTTTCACCCCTCCACTTT. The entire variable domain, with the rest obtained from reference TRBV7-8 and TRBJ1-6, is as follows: GAGVSQSPRYKVAKRGQDVALRCDPISGHVSLFWYQQALGQGPEFLTYFQNEAQLDKSGLPSDRFFAERPEGSVSTLKIQRTQQEDSAVYLCASSRPVSPLHFGNGTRLTVT.

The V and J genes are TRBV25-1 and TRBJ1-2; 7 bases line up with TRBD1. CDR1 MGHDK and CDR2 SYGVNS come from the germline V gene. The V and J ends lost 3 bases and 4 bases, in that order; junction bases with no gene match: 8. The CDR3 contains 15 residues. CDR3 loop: CASSDRDSDFYGYTF. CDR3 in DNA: TGTGCCAGCAGTGACCGGGACAGTGACTTCTATGGCTACACCTTC.

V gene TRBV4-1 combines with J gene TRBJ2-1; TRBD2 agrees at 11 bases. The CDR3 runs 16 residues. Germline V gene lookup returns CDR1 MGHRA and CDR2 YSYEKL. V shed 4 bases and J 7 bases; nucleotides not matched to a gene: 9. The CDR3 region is CASSLLSGGARNEQFF. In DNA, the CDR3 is TGCGCCAGCAGCCTCCTTAGCGGGGGGGCCCGGAATGAGCAGTTCTTC.